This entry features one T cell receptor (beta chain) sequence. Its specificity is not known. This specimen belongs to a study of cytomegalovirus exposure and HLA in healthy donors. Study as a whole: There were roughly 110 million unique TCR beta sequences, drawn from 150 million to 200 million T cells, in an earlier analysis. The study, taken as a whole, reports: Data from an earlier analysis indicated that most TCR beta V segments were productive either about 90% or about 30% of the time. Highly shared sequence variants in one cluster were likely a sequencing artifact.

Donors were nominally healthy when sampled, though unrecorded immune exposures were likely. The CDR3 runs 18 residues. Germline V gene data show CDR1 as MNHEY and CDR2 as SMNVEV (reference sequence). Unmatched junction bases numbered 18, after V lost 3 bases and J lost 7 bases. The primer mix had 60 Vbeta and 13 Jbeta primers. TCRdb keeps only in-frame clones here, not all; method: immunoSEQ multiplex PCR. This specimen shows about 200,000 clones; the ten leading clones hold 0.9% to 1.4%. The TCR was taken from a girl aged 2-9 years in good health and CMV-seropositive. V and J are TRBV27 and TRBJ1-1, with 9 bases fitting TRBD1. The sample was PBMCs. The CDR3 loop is CASSFYSPGQGIYGEAFF. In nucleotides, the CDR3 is TGTGCCAGCAGTTTTTATTCTCCGGGACAGGGAATCTACGGTGAAGCTTTCTTT.